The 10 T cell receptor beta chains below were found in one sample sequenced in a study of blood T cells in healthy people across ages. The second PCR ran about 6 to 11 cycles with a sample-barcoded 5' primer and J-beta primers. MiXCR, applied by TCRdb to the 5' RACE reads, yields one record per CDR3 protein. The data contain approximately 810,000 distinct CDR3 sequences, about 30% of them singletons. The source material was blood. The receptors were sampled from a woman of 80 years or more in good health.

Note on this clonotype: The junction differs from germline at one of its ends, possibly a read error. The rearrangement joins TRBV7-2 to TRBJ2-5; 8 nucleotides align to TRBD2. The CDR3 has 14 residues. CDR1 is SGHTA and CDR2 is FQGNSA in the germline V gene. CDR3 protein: CANSPGGGQETRYF. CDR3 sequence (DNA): TGTGCCAACAGCCCGGGGGGGGGCCAAGAGACCCGGTACTTC. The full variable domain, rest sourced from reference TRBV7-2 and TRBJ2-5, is GAGVSQSPSNKVTEKGKDVELRCDPISGHTALYWYRQSLGQGLEFLIYFQGNSAPDKSGLPSDRFSAERTGGSVSTLTIQRTQQEDSAVYLCANSPGGGQETRYFGPGTRLLVL.

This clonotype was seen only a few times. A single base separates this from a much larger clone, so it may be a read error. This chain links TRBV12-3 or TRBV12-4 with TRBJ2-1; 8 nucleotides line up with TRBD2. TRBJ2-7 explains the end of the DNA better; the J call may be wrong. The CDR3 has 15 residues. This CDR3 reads CASSLGLGSYNEQYF. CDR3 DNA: TGTGCCAGCAGTTTGGGACTAGGCTCCTACAATGAGCAGTACTTC.

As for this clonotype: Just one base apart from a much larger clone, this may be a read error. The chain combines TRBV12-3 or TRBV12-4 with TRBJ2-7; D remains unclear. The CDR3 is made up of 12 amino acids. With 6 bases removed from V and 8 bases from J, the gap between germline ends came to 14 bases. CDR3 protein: CASSQERSKQYF. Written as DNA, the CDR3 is TGTGCCAGCAGCCAGGAACGAAGTAAGCAGTACTTC.

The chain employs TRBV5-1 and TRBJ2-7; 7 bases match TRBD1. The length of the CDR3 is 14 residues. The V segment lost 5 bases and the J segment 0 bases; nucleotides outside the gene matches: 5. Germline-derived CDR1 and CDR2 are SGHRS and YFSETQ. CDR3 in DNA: TGCGCCAGCAGAGGACAGGCAAGCTCCTACGAGCAGTACTTC. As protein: CASRGQASSYEQYF.

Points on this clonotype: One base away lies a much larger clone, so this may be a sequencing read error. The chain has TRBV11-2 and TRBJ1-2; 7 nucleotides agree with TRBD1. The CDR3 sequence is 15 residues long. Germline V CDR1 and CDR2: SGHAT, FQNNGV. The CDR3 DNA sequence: TGTGTCAGCAGCTCAAGTTCAGGGGGAAACTATGGCTACACCTTC. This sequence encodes CVSSSSSGGNYGYTF.

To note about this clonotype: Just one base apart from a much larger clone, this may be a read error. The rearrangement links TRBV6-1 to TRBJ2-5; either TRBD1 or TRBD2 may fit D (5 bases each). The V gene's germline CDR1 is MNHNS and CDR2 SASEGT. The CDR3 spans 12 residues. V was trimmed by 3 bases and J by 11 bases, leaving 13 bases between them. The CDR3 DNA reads TGTGCCAGCAGTGAGTGGGGACCGGAGCAGTACTTC. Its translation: CASSEWGPEQYF.

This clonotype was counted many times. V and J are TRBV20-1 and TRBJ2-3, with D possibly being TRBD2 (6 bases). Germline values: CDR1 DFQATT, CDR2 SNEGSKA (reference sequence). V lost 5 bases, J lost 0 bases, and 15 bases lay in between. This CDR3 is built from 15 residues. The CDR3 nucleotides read TGCAGTGCTCCGGTTTCGGGACTTAGCACAGATACGCAGTATTTT. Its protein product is CSAPVSGLSTDTQYF.

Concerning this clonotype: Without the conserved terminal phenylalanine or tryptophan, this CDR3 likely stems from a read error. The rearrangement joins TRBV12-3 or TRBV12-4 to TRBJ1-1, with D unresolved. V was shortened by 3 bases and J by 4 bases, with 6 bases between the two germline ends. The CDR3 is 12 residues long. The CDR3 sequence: CASSFEGTEAFL. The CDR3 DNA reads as TGTGCCAGCAGTTTCGAAGGCACTGAAGCTTTCCTT.

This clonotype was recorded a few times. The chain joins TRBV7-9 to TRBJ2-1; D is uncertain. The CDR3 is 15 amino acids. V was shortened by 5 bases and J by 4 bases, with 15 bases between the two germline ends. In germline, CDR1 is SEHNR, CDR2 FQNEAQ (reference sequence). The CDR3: CASSPQRGNYNEQFF. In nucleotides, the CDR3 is TGTGCCAGCAGCCCCCAGCGCGGCAATTACAATGAGCAGTTCTTC.

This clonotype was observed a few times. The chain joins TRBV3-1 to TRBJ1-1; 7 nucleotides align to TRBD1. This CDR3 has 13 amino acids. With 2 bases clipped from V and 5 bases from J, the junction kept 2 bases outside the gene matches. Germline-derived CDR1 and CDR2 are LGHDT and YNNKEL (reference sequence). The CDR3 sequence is CASSQRGQTEAFF. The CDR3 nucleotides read TGTGCCAGCAGCCAAAGGGGACAGACTGAAGCTTTCTTT.